One sample yielded the 23 T cell receptor beta chains listed below, sequenced in a study of shared clonotypes between healthy human individuals. Data came from immunoSEQ multiplex PCR; TCRdb stores just in-frame clones and leaves some out. Here the sample spans 1,500,000 or so clones, more than 95% being singletons. Sequencing was done on a sample of naive CD4+ T cells sorted from blood. The subset is: CD45RA+ positively selected. These receptor sequences come from a man aged 30 to 45 in good health.

The CDR3 sequence: CASMSEYEQYF. CDR3 in DNA: TGTGCCAGCATGTCCGAGTACGAGCAGTACTTC. The chain combines TRBV2 with TRBJ2-7, with D hard to call. With 7 bases removed from V and 4 bases from J, the gap between germline ends came to 8 bases. Germline CDR1 SNHLY, CDR2 FYNNEI. This CDR3 region has 11 residues.

This rearrangement joins TRBV7-6 to TRBJ1-1; maybe TRBD1 (6 bases). Germline-derived CDR1 and CDR2 are SGHVS and FNYEAQ. V gave up 2 bases and J gave up 1 base, with 14 bases separating them. CDR3 size: 16 residues. The CDR3 loop reads CASSLTLRQANTEAFF. CDR3 sequence (DNA): TGTGCCAGCAGCTTAACCTTAAGACAGGCGAACACTGAAGCTTTCTTT.

The genes are TRBV5-1 and TRBJ2-1; D is uncertain. This CDR3 spans 15 amino acids. CDR1 SGHRS and CDR2 YFSETQ come from the germline V gene. Trimming cost V 0 bases and J 4 bases, with 11 bases left between them. Here the CDR3 reads CASSLAGMQYNEQFF. The CDR3 DNA is TGCGCCAGCAGCTTGGCCGGTATGCAGTACAATGAGCAGTTCTTC.

The chain has TRBV7-9 and TRBJ1-1, with a possible D match to TRBD1 (5 bases). V dropped 0 bases and J dropped 1 base, with 12 bases sitting between them. CDR1 and CDR2 from the germline V gene are SEHNR and FQNEAQ (reference sequence). This CDR3 comprises 16 residues. CDR3 in amino acids: CASSLAVGQGNTEAFF. CDR3 DNA: TGTGCCAGCAGCTTAGCGGTCGGGCAGGGGAACACTGAAGCTTTCTTT. The whole variable domain, filled in from reference TRBV7-9 and TRBJ1-1, reads DTGVSQNPRHKITKRGQNVTFRCDPISEHNRLYWYRQTLGQGPEFLTYFQNEAQLEKSRLLSDRFSAERPKGSFSTLEIQRTEQGDSAMYLCASSLAVGQGNTEAFFGQGTRLTVV.

As to this clone: The identical CDR3 is also encoded by other nucleotide sequences in the sample. The V gene is TRBV2, the J gene TRBJ1-3; D is unresolved. This CDR3 has 12 amino acids. Trimming cost V 4 bases and J 0 bases, with 1 base left between them. Per the germline V gene, CDR1 is SNHLY and CDR2 is FYNNEI. CDR3 nucleotide sequence: TGTGCCAGCAGTGGCTCTGGAAACACCATATATTTT. Amino acid sequence: CASSGSGNTIYF.

This clone appeared a single time. This chain uses TRBV10-3 with TRBJ2-7, with TRBD1 identical over 9 bases. Germline V gene data show CDR1 as ENHRY and CDR2 as SYGVKD. This CDR3 comprises 16 residues. The V gene end was trimmed by 6 bases and the J gene end by 1 base; junction bases not matched to a gene: 10. CDR3 loop: CAIRPGQGTRSYEQYF. The CDR3 coding sequence is TGTGCCATCAGGCCGGGACAGGGAACAAGATCCTACGAGCAGTACTTC.

The rearrangement uses TRBV2 and TRBJ2-7, with D perhaps being TRBD1 or TRBD2 (5 bases each). CDR1 and CDR2 from the germline V gene are SNHLY and FYNNEI. V was pared by 6 bases and J by 3 bases, with 15 bases between. The CDR3 sequence is 14 residues long. The CDR3 DNA reads TGTGCCAGCAGGGAGGACCTTGGGGGCTACGAGCAGTACTTC. Residues: CASREDLGGYEQYF.

Worth noting for this clone: Other DNA sequences in the sample encode the same CDR3. The V call is TRBV5-1, the J call TRBJ2-5; D gene uncertain. The germline V gene encodes CDR1 SGHRS and CDR2 YFSETQ. Deletions cut 0 bases from V and 1 base from J, with 7 bases between. The CDR3 is 14 residues long. This chain's CDR3 is CASSLVGSQETQYF. The CDR3 DNA reads TGCGCCAGCAGCTTGGTGGGCAGCCAAGAGACCCAGTACTTC. Variable domain in full (rest from reference TRBV5-1 and TRBJ2-5): KAGVTQTPRYLIKTRGQQVTLSCSPISGHRSVSWYQQTPGQGLQFLFEYFSETQRNKGNFPGRFSGRQFSNSRSEMNVSTLELGDSALYLCASSLVGSQETQYFGPGTRLLVL.

The chain combines TRBV6-1 with TRBJ2-1, with D unresolved. Germline CDR1 reads MNHNS; CDR2 reads SASEGT. The CDR3 is 14 residues long. V lost 8 bases and J lost 0, with 11 bases in between. This CDR3 is CASDQLFSYNEQFF. DNA for the CDR3: TGTGCCAGCGACCAGCTTTTCTCCTACAATGAGCAGTTCTTC.

The V gene is TRBV2, the J gene TRBJ1-4; D may be TRBD1 (5 bases). Germline values: CDR1 SNHLY, CDR2 FYNNEI. V was pared by 9 bases and J by 0 bases, with 14 bases between. The CDR3 extends over 15 amino acids. The CDR3: CASGREGTTNEKLFF. For the CDR3, the DNA is TGTGCCAGTGGGAGAGAGGGGACAACTAATGAAAAACTGTTTTTT.

The chain recombines TRBV11-2 with TRBJ2-5; 12 bases agree with TRBD2. J lost 6 bases, V lost 1 base, and 9 bases had no gene match. Looked up from germline, CDR1 is SGHAT and CDR2 is FQNNGV. This CDR3 spans 17 amino acids. This chain's CDR3 is CASSLALTSGRSKTQYF. The CDR3 nucleotides are TGTGCCAGCAGCTTAGCCTTAACTAGCGGGAGGAGTAAGACCCAGTACTTC. Full variable domain (rest looked up from reference TRBV11-2 and TRBJ2-5): EAGVAQSPRYKIIEKRQSVAFWCNPISGHATLYWYQQILGQGPKLLIQFQNNGVVDDSQLPKDRFSAERLKGVDSTLKIQPAKLEDSAVYLCASSLALTSGRSKTQYFGPGTRLLVL.

The rearrangement joins TRBV7-9 to TRBJ1-1; 7 bases are shared with TRBD1. The CDR3 is 15 amino acids. Germline assignment: CDR1 SEHNR and CDR2 FQNEAQ (reference sequence). Germline trimming cut 0 bases from V and 4 bases from J; bases unmatched to any gene: 5. The CDR3 here is CASSLANRGPTEAFF. In DNA, the CDR3 is TGTGCCAGCAGCTTAGCGAACAGGGGACCCACTGAAGCTTTCTTT.

The chain joins TRBV5-1 to TRBJ2-7, with TRBD1 as a possible D gene (6 bases). V lost 2 bases and J 0 bases, leaving 9 bases between the germline ends. The CDR3 has 14 residues. CDR1 and CDR2 from the germline V gene are SGHRS and YFSETQ. Written as DNA, the CDR3 is TGCGCCAGCAGCTTAGAGGGGGACTCCTACGAGCAGTACTTC. Its protein is CASSLEGDSYEQYF.

The chain carries TRBV9 and TRBJ2-1; possibly TRBD1 or TRBD2 for D (5 bases each). The CDR3 length is 13 residues. The germline V and J ends were trimmed by 7 bases and 7 bases, with 15 bases remaining between them. The germline CDR1 and CDR2 sequences are SGDLS and YYNGEE. CDR3 sequence (DNA): TGTGCCAGCGGATCTGTCAGGGAGAATGAGCAGTTCTTC. It yields the protein CASGSVRENEQFF. The full variable domain, with the rest looked up from reference TRBV9 and TRBJ2-1, is DSGVTQTPKHLITATGQRVTLRCSPRSGDLSVYWYQQSLDQGLQFLIQYYNGEERAKGNILERFSAQQFPDLHSELNLSSLELGDSALYFCASGSVRENEQFFGPGTRLTVL.

The V gene is TRBV28, the J gene TRBJ1-2; tentative D call: TRBD1 (5 bases). The V and J ends lost 3 bases and 0 bases respectively, with 14 bases between them. Per the germline V gene, CDR1 is MDHEN and CDR2 is SYDVKM. The CDR3 runs 16 residues. CDR3 in amino acids: CASSFMEGRANYGYTF. The DNA for the CDR3 is TGTGCCAGCAGTTTTATGGAGGGGAGAGCTAACTATGGCTACACCTTC.

J is TRBJ2-3 and V is TRBV29-1, with a tentative D call TRBD2 (5 bases). Germline loops: CDR1 SQVTM, CDR2 ANQGSEA. The CDR3 totals 17 residues. The ends were cut back, 5 bases at V and 2 bases at J, with 23 bases in the middle. CDR3 in amino acids: CSVKFLRSGALTDTQYF. The DNA for the CDR3 is TGCAGCGTTAAGTTTCTTCGCAGCGGAGCTCTCACAGATACGCAGTATTTT.

The genes are TRBV6-6 and TRBJ2-7; unclear D gene. CDR1 and CDR2 from the germline V gene are MNHNY and SVGAGI (reference sequence). The CDR3 has 11 residues. Trimming stripped 4 bases from V and 4 bases from J, with 5 bases between. The CDR3 DNA is TGTGCCAGCAGTTCTCGTTACGAGCAGTACTTC. Translation gives CASSSRYEQYF.

This chain links TRBV18 with TRBJ2-5; the D gene is possibly TRBD2 (5 bases). The germline CDR1 and CDR2 sequences are KGHSH and LQKENI. Trimming shortened V by 4 bases and J by 1 base, and 13 bases separated the two germline ends. CDR3 length: 15 amino acids. The CDR3 loop is CASSRMGGPQETQYF. In DNA, the CDR3 is TGTGCCAGCTCACGTATGGGCGGGCCCCAAGAGACCCAGTACTTC.

The chain combines TRBV5-1 with TRBJ1-1, with TRBD1 as a possible D gene (5 bases). This CDR3 is built from 13 residues. V dropped 1 base and J dropped 3 bases, with 7 bases sitting between them. Germline V lookup: CDR1 SGHRS, CDR2 YFSETQ. The DNA for the CDR3 is TGCGCCAGCAGCTTGTCGGGGGACACTGAAGCTTTCTTT. This translates into CASSLSGDTEAFF.

The chain couples TRBV10-1 to TRBJ2-7, with D hard to call. This CDR3 region has 12 residues. Germline V CDR1 and CDR2: WNHNN, SYGVQD (reference sequence). V dropped 6 bases and J dropped 4 bases, with 10 bases sitting between them. The CDR3 coding sequence is TGCGCCAGCAGCCCCGGCGAATACGAGCAGTACTTC. This sequence encodes CASSPGEYEQYF.

The chain combines TRBV10-3 with TRBJ2-3, with D tentatively TRBD2 (6 bases). From germline, CDR1 is ENHRY and CDR2 SYGVKD. This CDR3 is 14 amino acids long. V was clipped by 10 bases and J by 3 bases, with 17 bases between them. The CDR3 spells CATLAAGRTDTQYF. The DNA for the CDR3 is TGTGCCACCCTGGCAGCAGGGAGGACAGATACGCAGTATTTT.

The rearrangement links TRBV7-6 to TRBJ2-4; 9 positions agree with TRBD1. This CDR3 has 16 residues. The V and J ends lost 3 bases and 4 bases, in that order; junction bases with no gene match: 7. CDR1 is SGHVS and CDR2 is FNYEAQ in the germline V gene. This chain's CDR3 is CASSFPGGTGKNIQYF. The CDR3 DNA sequence: TGTGCCAGCAGCTTCCCCGGGGGGACAGGGAAAAACATTCAGTACTTC.

As concerns this clone: Other DNA sequences in the sample encode the same CDR3. This chain links TRBV6-5 with TRBJ2-3; TRBD1 agrees at 9 bases. CDR3 length equals 15 residues. Germline loops: CDR1 MNHEY, CDR2 SVGAGI. Trimming removed 5 bases from V and 0 bases from J; junction bases left unmatched: 3. The CDR3 sequence: CASSLQGASTDTQYF. CDR3 coding DNA: TGTGCCAGCAGTCTACAGGGGGCTAGCACAGATACGCAGTATTTT.